This T cell receptor (beta chain) was observed in a study of shared clonotypes between healthy human individuals. Every one of the donors was a Caucasian adult that lived in Nashville, Tennessee. The CDR3 spans 13 residues. V lost 4 bases to trimming and J lost 7 bases, with 14 bases between them. Germline lookup yields CDR1 MGHDK and CDR2 SYGVNS. Several immunoSEQ 96-well plates shared each subset's DNA, each plate a replicate. The method was immunoSEQ multiplex PCR; TCRdb's version includes in-frame clones alone and lacks a portion of them. Here the sample spans approximately 250,000 clones, 65% to 70% being singletons. Study-wide points: Non-shared clonotypes were found to have lower generation probabilities than the clonotypes that were shared by all four of the sorted-subset donors.

This clone came up a few times. The antigen remains unidentified. The TCR comes from a man aged 25 to 40 in good health. Sequenced sample: memory CD4+ T cells sorted from blood. This sample's subset: CD45RA-negative fraction. J is TRBJ2-7 and V is TRBV25-1; no clear D gene. The CDR3 loop is CASSGFTHGEQYF. The CDR3 DNA reads TGTGCCAGCAGTGGGTTTACGCATGGGGAGCAGTACTTC.